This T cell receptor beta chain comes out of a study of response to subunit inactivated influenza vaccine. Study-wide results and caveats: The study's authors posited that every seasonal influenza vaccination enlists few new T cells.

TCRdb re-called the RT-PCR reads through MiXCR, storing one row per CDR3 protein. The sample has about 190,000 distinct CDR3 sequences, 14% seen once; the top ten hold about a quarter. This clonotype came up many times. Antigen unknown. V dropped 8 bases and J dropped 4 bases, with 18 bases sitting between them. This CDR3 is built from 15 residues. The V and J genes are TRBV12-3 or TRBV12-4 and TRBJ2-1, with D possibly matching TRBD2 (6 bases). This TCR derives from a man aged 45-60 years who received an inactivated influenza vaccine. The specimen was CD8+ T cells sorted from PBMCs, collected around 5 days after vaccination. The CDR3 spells CASGLGGNLYNEQFF. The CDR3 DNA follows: TGTGCCAGCGGGCTCGGGGGAAATTTGTACAATGAGCAGTTCTTC.